The present TCR beta chain was sequenced within a study of cytomegalovirus exposure and HLA in healthy donors. Overall study findings and caveats: When the data were analyzed later, several of the most significant clusters appeared to be linked to common viral pathogens.

As for this clone: Its cognate antigen is unknown.

This CDR3 has 11 residues. V was pared by 7 bases and J by 11 bases, with 14 bases between. Germline CDR1 is LNHDA and CDR2 is SQIVND (reference sequence). Primers: 60 Vbeta forward and 13 Jbeta reverse. Assay: immunoSEQ multiplex PCR; the TCRdb copy retains only in-frame clones and omits some. The sample holds roughly 150,000 clones, around 79% seen once. Sequencing input: PBMCs. This clonotype was sampled from a man aged 40-50 years in good health and CMV-seropositive. The chain joins TRBV19 to TRBJ2-5, with a tentative D call TRBD1 (7 bases). Written as DNA, the CDR3 is TGTGCCAGTACCGCGGGACAGAGACAGTACTTC. Protein: CASTAGQRQYF.